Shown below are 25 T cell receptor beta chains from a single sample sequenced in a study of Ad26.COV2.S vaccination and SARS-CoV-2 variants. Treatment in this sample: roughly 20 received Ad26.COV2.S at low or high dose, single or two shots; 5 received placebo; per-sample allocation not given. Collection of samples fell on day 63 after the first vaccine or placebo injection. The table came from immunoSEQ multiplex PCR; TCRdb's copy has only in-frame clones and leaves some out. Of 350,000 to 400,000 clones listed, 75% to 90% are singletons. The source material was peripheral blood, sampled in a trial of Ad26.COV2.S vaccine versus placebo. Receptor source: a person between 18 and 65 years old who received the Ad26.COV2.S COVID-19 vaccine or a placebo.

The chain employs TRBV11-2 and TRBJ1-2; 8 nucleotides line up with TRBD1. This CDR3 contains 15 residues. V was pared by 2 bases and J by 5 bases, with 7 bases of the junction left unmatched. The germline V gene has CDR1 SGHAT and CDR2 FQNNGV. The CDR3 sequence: CASSLTRTGNYGYTF. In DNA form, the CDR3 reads TGTGCCAGCAGCTTAACGAGGACAGGGAATTATGGCTACACCTTC.

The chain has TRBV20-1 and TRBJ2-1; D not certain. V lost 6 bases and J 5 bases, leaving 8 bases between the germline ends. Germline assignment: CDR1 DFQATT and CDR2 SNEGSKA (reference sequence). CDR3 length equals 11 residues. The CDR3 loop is CSASRDNEQFF. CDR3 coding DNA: TGCAGTGCCAGCCGGGACAATGAGCAGTTCTTC.

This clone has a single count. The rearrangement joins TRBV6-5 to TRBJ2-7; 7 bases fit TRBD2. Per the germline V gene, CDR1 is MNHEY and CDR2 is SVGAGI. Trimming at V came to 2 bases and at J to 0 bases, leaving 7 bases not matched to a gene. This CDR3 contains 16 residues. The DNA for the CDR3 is TGTGCCAGCAGTTACAGTGAGCGGGGAAGCTCCTACGAGCAGTACTTC. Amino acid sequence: CASSYSERGSSYEQYF.

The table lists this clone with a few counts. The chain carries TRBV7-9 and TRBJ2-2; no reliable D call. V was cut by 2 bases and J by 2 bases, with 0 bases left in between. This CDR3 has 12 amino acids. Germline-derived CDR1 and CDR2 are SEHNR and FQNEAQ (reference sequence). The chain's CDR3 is CASSLNTGELFF. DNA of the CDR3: TGTGCCAGCAGCTTAAACACCGGGGAGCTGTTTTTT.

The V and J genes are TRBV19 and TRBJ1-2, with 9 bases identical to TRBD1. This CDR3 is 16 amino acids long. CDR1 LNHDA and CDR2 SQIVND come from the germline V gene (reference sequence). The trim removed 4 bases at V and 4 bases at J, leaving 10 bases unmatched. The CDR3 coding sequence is TGTGCCAGTAGTAGCGGACAGGGGAGGCCCACCTATGGCTACACCTTC. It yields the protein CASSSGQGRPTYGYTF.

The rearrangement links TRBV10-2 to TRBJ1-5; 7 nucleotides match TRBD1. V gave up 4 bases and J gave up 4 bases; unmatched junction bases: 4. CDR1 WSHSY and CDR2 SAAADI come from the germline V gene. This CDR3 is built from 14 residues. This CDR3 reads CASSAGTANQPQHF. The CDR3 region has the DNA TGCGCCAGCAGTGCGGGGACAGCAAATCAGCCCCAGCATTTT.

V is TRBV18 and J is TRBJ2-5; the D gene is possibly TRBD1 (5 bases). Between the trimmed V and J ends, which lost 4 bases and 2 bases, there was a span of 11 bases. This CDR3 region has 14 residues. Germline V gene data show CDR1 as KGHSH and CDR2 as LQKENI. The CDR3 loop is CASSQAGPQETQYF. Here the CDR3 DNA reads TGTGCCAGCTCACAAGCAGGGCCTCAAGAGACCCAGTACTTC.

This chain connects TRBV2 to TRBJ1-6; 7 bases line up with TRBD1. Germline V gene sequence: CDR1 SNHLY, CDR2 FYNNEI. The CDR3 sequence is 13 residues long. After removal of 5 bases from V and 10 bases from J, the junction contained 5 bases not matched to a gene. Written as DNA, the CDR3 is TGTGCCAGCAGTCAGGACAGGTTGTCACCCCTCCACTTT. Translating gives CASSQDRLSPLHF.

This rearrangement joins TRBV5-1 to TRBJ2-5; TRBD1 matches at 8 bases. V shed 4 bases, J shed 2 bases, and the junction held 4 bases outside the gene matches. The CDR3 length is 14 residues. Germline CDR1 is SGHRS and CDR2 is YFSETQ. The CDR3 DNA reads TGCGCCAGCAGCGTGGGGACAGGTCAAGAGACCCAGTACTTC. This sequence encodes CASSVGTGQETQYF.

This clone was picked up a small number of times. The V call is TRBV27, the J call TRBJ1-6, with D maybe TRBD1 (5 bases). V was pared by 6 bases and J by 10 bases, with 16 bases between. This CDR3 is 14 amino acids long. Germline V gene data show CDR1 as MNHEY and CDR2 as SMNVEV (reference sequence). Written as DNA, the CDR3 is TGTGCCAGCAGCCTCTCCGGGGGAGGCTCACCCCTCCACTTT. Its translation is CASSLSGGGSPLHF.

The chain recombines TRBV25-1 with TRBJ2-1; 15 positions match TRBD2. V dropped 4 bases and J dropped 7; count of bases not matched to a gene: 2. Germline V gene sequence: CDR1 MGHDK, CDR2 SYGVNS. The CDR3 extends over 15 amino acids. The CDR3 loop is CASSGGTSGRNEQFF. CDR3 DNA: TGTGCCAGCAGTGGGGGGACTAGCGGGAGGAATGAGCAGTTCTTC.

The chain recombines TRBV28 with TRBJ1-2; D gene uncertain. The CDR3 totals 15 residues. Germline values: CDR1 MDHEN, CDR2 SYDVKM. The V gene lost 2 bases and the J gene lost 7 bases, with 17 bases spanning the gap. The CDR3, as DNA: TGTGCCAGCAGTTTAGGTGGTCTGAGCAGAGGTGGCTACACCTTC. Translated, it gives CASSLGGLSRGGYTF.

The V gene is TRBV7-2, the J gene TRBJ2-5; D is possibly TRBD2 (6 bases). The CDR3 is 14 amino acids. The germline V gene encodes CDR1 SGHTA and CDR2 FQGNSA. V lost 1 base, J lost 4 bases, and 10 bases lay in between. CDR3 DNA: TGTGCCAGCAGCTTAGGGGTTAGCGGAGAGACCCAGTACTTC. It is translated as CASSLGVSGETQYF. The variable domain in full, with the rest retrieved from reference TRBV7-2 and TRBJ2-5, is GAGVSQSPSNKVTEKGKDVELRCDPISGHTALYWYRQSLGQGLEFLIYFQGNSAPDKSGLPSDRFSAERTGGSVSTLTIQRTQQEDSAVYLCASSLGVSGETQYFGPGTRLLVL.

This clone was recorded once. Written as DNA, the CDR3 is TGTGCCAGCAGCTTGGAGTTGCTCTATGGCTACACCTTC. It specifies CASSLELLYGYTF. The V gene is TRBV5-4, the J gene TRBJ1-2; D not certain. Germline V gene sequence: CDR1 SGHNT, CDR2 YYREEE (reference sequence). CDR3 length equals 13 residues. V was shortened by 0 bases and J by 4 bases, with 7 bases between the two germline ends.

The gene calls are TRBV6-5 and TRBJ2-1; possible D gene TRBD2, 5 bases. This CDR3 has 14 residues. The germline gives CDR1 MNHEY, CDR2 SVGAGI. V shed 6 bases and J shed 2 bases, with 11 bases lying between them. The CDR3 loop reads CASSGILTYNEQFF. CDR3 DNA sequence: TGTGCCAGCAGCGGGATTTTAACCTACAATGAGCAGTTCTTC.

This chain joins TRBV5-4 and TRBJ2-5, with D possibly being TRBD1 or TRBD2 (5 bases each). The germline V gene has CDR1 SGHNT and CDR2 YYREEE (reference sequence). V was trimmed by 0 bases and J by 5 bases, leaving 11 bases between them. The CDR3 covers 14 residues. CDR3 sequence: CASSLGPGTETQYF. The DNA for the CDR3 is TGTGCCAGCAGCTTGGGGCCAGGGACGGAGACCCAGTACTTC.

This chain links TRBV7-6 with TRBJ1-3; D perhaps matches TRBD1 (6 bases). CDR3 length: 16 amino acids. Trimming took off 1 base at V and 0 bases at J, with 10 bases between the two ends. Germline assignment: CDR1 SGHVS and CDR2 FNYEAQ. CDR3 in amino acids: CASSLVRGGSGNTIYF. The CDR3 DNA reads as TGTGCCAGCAGCTTAGTACGAGGGGGCTCTGGAAACACCATATATTTT.

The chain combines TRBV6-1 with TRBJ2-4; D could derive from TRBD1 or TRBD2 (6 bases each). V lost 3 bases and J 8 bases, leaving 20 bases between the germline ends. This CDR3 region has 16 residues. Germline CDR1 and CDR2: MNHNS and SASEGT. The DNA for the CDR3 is TGTGCCAGCAGTGACGTAGTAAACACGGGGGCGGACATTCAGTACTTC. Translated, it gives CASSDVVNTGADIQYF.

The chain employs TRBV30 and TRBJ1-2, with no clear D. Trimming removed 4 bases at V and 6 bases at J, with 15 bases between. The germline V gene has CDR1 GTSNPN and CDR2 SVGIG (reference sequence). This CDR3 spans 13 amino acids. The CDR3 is CAWKPGSWNGYTF. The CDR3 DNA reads TGTGCCTGGAAACCCGGCAGTTGGAATGGCTACACCTTC. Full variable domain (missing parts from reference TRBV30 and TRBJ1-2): SQTIHQWPATLVQPVGSPLSLECTVEGTSNPNLYWYRQAAGRGLQLLFYSVGIGQISSEVPQNLSASRPQDRQFILSSKKLLLSDSGFYLCAWKPGSWNGYTFGSGTRLTVV.

CDR3 bases: TGTGCCAGCGACCGACAGGGTTGGGACGAGCAGTACTTC. It specifies CASDRQGWDEQYF. This chain connects TRBV27 to TRBJ2-7; TRBD1 aligns across 7 bases. After removal of 8 bases from V and 5 bases from J, the junction contained 9 bases not matched to a gene. This CDR3 comprises 13 residues. Germline V gene lookup returns CDR1 MNHEY and CDR2 SMNVEV (reference sequence).

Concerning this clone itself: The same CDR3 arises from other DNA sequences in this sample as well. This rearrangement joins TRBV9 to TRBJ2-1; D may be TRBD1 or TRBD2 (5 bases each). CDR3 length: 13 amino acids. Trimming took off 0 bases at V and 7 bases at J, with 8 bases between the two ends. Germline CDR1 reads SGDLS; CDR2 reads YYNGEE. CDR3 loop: CASSVGGNNEQFF. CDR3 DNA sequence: TGTGCCAGCAGCGTAGGGGGGAATAATGAGCAGTTCTTC.

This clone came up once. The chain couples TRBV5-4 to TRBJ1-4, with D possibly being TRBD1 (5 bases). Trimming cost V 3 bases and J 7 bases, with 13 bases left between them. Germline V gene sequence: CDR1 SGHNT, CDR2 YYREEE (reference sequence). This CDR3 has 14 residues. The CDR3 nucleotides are TGTGCCAGCAGCTCCGCGGGGACCGGTGAAAAACTGTTTTTT. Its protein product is CASSSAGTGEKLFF.

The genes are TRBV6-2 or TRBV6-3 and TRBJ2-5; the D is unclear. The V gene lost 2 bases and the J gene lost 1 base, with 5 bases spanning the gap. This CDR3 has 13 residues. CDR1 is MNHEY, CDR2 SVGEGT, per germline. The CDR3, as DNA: TGTGCCAGCAGTTACCCCCTCCAAGAGACCCAGTACTTC. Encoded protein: CASSYPLQETQYF.

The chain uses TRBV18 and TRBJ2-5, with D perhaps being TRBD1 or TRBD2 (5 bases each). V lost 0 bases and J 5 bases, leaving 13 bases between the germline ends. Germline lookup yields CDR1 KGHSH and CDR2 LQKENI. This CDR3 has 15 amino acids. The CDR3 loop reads CASSPPDPWGETQYF. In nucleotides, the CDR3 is TGTGCCAGCTCACCACCAGACCCCTGGGGGGAGACCCAGTACTTC.

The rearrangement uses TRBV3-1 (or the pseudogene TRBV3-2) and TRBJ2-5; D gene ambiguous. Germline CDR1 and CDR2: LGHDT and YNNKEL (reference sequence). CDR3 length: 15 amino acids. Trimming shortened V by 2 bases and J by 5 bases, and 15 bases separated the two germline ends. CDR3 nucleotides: TGTGCCAGCAGCCAAAACTTCCGGGCCGAGGAGACCCAGTACTTC. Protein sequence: CASSQNFRAEETQYF.